These T cell receptor beta chains were read from a single sample in a study of blood T cell repertoires in COVID-19. The method was immunoSEQ multiplex PCR; TCRdb's version includes in-frame clones alone and lacks a portion of them. The table includes around 160,000 clones, about 85% detected once. The specimen was peripheral blood. The receptors here all came from a human donor in a cohort sampled during active COVID-19. Both conserved end residues are trimmed from each CDR3. D genes are given only for firm matches. Rows give clone size only sometimes, using once, few, many, or a class for an expanded clone.

V: TRBV6-5
length: 12
D: -
size: -
J: TRBJ1-2
CDR3: ASSSGLLVELYT

V: TRBV24-1
length: 10
D: -
size: -
J: TRBJ1-2
CDR3: ATWDIDYGYT

V: TRBV29-1
length: 9
D: TRBD1
size: -
J: TRBJ2-7
CDR3: SGTGGKEQY

V: TRBV28
length: 11
D: TRBD1
size: -
J: TRBJ1-5
CDR3: ASSYRGGQPQH

V: TRBV2
length: 12
D: TRBD1
size: -
J: TRBJ1-2
CDR3: ASSPGDRGYGYT

V: TRBV18
length: 12
D: -
size: -
J: TRBJ1-6
CDR3: ASSRTGSDSPLH

V: TRBV7-2
length: 9
D: -
size: -
J: TRBJ1-1
CDR3: ASSLTGLAF

V: TRBV19
length: 14
D: TRBD1
size: -
J: TRBJ1-2
CDR3: ASHQPLGQGGYGYT

V: TRBV6-6
length: 10
D: -
size: -
J: TRBJ2-5
CDR3: ASRRSEETQY

V: TRBV27
length: 12
D: -
size: once
J: TRBJ1-4
CDR3: ASSLRGGFEKLF

V: TRBV11-2
length: 12
D: -
size: few
J: TRBJ2-5
CDR3: ASSFGSGQETQY

V: TRBV5-1
length: 13
D: -
size: -
J: TRBJ1-4
CDR3: ASSPGTSTNEKLF

V: TRBV18
length: 13
D: -
size: -
J: TRBJ1-6
CDR3: ASSPASRDNSPLH

V: TRBV12-3/TRBV12-4
length: 11
D: TRBD1
size: -
J: TRBJ1-2
CDR3: ASSAQGDYGYT

V: TRBV9
length: 13
D: -
size: few
J: TRBJ1-1
CDR3: ASSARTDMNTEAF

V: TRBV9
length: 12
D: -
size: -
J: TRBJ2-7
CDR3: ASSVGWSSYEQY

V: TRBV5-1
length: 11
D: -
size: -
J: TRBJ1-5
CDR3: ASSYAGGGPQH

V: TRBV19
length: 13
D: -
size: -
J: TRBJ2-3
CDR3: ASSIGLTGTDTQY

V: TRBV7-3
length: 13
D: TRBD1
size: few
J: TRBJ1-1
CDR3: ASSPGQGLNTEAF

V: TRBV18
length: 11
D: -
size: -
J: TRBJ2-5
CDR3: ASSPATPETQY

V: TRBV24-1
length: 10
D: -
size: -
J: TRBJ1-1
CDR3: ATSSPGVEAF

V: TRBV6-5
length: 13
D: TRBD1
size: -
J: TRBJ2-7
CDR3: ASSDSQGVPYEQY

V: TRBV7-5
length: 16
D: -
size: -
J: TRBJ1-5
CDR3: ARSLVWDRGLRNQPQH

V: TRBV6-5
length: 13
D: -
size: -
J: TRBJ2-1
CDR3: ASSYSTRSNNEQF

V: TRBV5-4
length: 14
D: -
size: -
J: TRBJ2-3
CDR3: ASSLRVGGTTDTQY

V: TRBV4-3
length: 14
D: -
size: -
J: TRBJ2-7
CDR3: ASSQATGSGTYEQY

V: TRBV14
length: 14
D: -
size: -
J: TRBJ2-5
CDR3: ASSQPARDYQETQY

V: TRBV25-1
length: 11
D: TRBD2
size: -
J: TRBJ2-3
CDR3: ASSVGLADTQY

V: TRBV19
length: 13
D: TRBD1
size: -
J: TRBJ2-7
CDR3: ASSIDLATGAEQY

V: TRBV18
length: 13
D: -
size: -
J: TRBJ1-1
CDR3: ASSPPVRGSTEAF

V: TRBV5-1
length: 12
D: TRBD1
size: -
J: TRBJ1-2
CDR3: ASSTGQGGYGYT

V: TRBV18
length: 14
D: TRBD2
size: once
J: TRBJ2-1
CDR3: ASSGLAGPEYNEQF

V: TRBV6-1
length: 15
D: TRBD2
size: -
J: TRBJ2-5
CDR3: ASSGLTSGGSRETQY

V: TRBV5-1
length: 11
D: -
size: -
J: TRBJ2-2
CDR3: ASSLPGTGELF

V: TRBV13
length: 13
D: TRBD1
size: -
J: TRBJ2-7
CDR3: ASSEDRGESYEQY

V: TRBV5-1
length: 12
D: TRBD1
size: -
J: TRBJ2-7
CDR3: ASSSGTGTYEQY

V: TRBV30
length: 13
D: -
size: -
J: TRBJ1-6
CDR3: AWSVLDSYNSPLH

V: TRBV6-1
length: 14
D: -
size: once
J: TRBJ1-5
CDR3: ASSGPPGGGNQPQH

V: TRBV7-2
length: 15
D: -
size: -
J: TRBJ2-7
CDR3: ASSLGPAGTTSYEQY

V: TRBV7-2
length: 12
D: TRBD2
size: -
J: TRBJ2-7
CDR3: ASSPSGGPYEQY

V: TRBV19
length: 11
D: -
size: -
J: TRBJ1-2
CDR3: ASSPRGGYGYT

V: TRBV4-3
length: 14
D: -
size: -
J: TRBJ2-1
CDR3: ASSYRAQAANSEQF

V: TRBV6-2/TRBV6-3
length: 16
D: TRBD2
size: once
J: TRBJ2-7
CDR3: ASSYPGLAGRIGDEQY

V: TRBV7-2
length: 12
D: TRBD1
size: -
J: TRBJ1-2
CDR3: ASRSTGTAYGYT

V: TRBV19
length: 12
D: TRBD1
size: -
J: TRBJ1-2
CDR3: ASIGTGGNYGYT

V: TRBV23-1
length: 11
D: TRBD1
size: -
J: TRBJ1-3
CDR3: ASGQGNWDTIY

V: TRBV19
length: 15
D: -
size: -
J: TRBJ1-6
CDR3: ASSRGTSSSYNSPLH

V: TRBV19
length: 13
D: -
size: -
J: TRBJ2-3
CDR3: ASSIGRLVSDTQY